A single sample is the source of the 27 T cell receptor beta chains below, sequenced in a study of T cells in localized non-small cell lung cancer. Profiling relied on immunoSEQ multiplex PCR, and the TCRdb table lists in-frame clones only, not all of them. The data show roughly 77,000 clones, approximately 90% seen once. The sequencing here drew on peripheral blood, taken before any cancer treatment. The source is a woman aged 40-69 years with stage I squamous cell lung carcinoma.

The J gene is TRBJ1-5, the V gene TRBV6-5; no reliable D call. Per the germline V gene, CDR1 is MNHEY and CDR2 is SVGAGI. Trimming pared 6 bases from V and 5 bases from J, leaving 14 bases between. The CDR3 covers 14 residues. The CDR3 is CASSSGFRDQPQHF. The DNA for the CDR3 is TGTGCCAGCAGCTCGGGCTTTCGAGATCAGCCCCAGCATTTT.

This chain connects TRBV9 to TRBJ1-2; D unclear. In germline, CDR1 is SGDLS, CDR2 YYNGEE. The CDR3 extends over 14 amino acids. V was pared by 0 bases and J by 1 base, with 7 bases between. CDR3 bases: TGTGCCAGCAGCGTAGCAGGAGTTAACTATGGCTACACCTTC. Its protein product is CASSVAGVNYGYTF.

The chain carries TRBV6-1 and TRBJ1-5, with 7 bases identical to TRBD1. This CDR3 comprises 16 residues. V shed 4 bases and J 6 bases; nucleotides not matched to a gene: 12. Germline V gene sequence: CDR1 MNHNS, CDR2 SASEGT. CDR3 residues: CASSVETGREGQPQHF. The CDR3 DNA reads as TGTGCCAGCAGTGTCGAGACAGGGAGAGAGGGTCAGCCCCAGCATTTT.

This clone was recorded once. This chain joins TRBV7-6 and TRBJ2-1, with 7 bases lining up with TRBD1. CDR1 and CDR2 (germline): SGHVS, FNYEAQ. The CDR3 is 14 residues long. With 1 base clipped from V and 7 bases from J, the junction kept 4 bases outside the gene matches. CDR3 region: CASSLVTGVNEQFF. Written as DNA, the CDR3 is TGTGCCAGCAGCTTAGTCACAGGGGTGAATGAGCAGTTCTTC.

V is TRBV7-2 and J is TRBJ2-5; tentatively, D is TRBD2 (8 bases). The CDR3 loop spans 15 amino acids. In germline, CDR1 is SGHTA, CDR2 FQGNSA. Trimming pared 1 base from V and 5 bases from J, leaving 14 bases between. The CDR3 DNA follows: TGTGCCAGCAGCTTAGGGACTAGCAGGGGGGAGACCCAGTACTTC. As protein: CASSLGTSRGETQYF.

The chain has TRBV6-5 and TRBJ1-2; 7 nucleotides agree with TRBD1. V lost 6 bases to trimming and J lost 8 bases; unmatched junction nucleotides: 12. The CDR3 contains 14 residues. Germline V CDR1 and CDR2: MNHEY, SVGAGI. The CDR3, as DNA: TGTGCCAGCAGGCCCCCTACAGGGGAGACCGGCTACACCTTC. It codes for CASRPPTGETGYTF.

The CDR3 DNA sequence: TGTGCCAGCAGCTTTAACCACTACCAAGAGACCCAGTACTTC. This translates into CASSFNHYQETQYF. J is TRBJ2-5 and V is TRBV5-8; D is unresolved. This CDR3 region has 14 residues. The V and J ends lost 2 bases and 0 bases respectively, with 8 bases between them. Germline CDR1 is SGHTS and CDR2 is YDEGEE.

The chain combines TRBV6-1 with TRBJ1-2; D gene uncertain. Germline V lookup: CDR1 MNHNS, CDR2 SASEGT. The CDR3 length is 13 residues. Trimming removed 3 bases at V and 4 bases at J, with 9 bases between. In DNA, the CDR3 is TGTGCCAGCAGTGAGCAACTGGGCTATGGCTACACCTTC. Protein sequence: CASSEQLGYGYTF.

The gene calls are TRBV9 and TRBJ1-1; perhaps TRBD1 as D (5 bases). Germline V gene sequence: CDR1 SGDLS, CDR2 YYNGEE. This CDR3 region has 17 residues. V lost 3 bases to trimming and J lost 1 base, with 19 bases between them. The CDR3 here is CASSEGTFGSGNTEAFF. CDR3 bases: TGTGCCAGCAGCGAAGGGACTTTCGGGAGTGGGAACACTGAAGCTTTCTTT. Complete variable domain (other parts from reference TRBV9 and TRBJ1-1): DSGVTQTPKHLITATGQRVTLRCSPRSGDLSVYWYQQSLDQGLQFLIQYYNGEERAKGNILERFSAQQFPDLHSELNLSSLELGDSALYFCASSEGTFGSGNTEAFFGQGTRLTVV.

To note about this clone: Other DNA sequences in the sample encode the same CDR3. The chain recombines TRBV7-3 with TRBJ2-3; D unclear. This CDR3 has 14 amino acids. Germline V gene sequence: CDR1 SGHTA, CDR2 FQGTGA. V lost 0 bases to trimming and J lost 0 bases, with 4 bases between them. The CDR3 DNA follows: TGTGCCAGCAGCTTAACAGCGAGCACAGATACGCAGTATTTT. Translated, it gives CASSLTASTDTQYF.

The chain is built from TRBV5-1 and TRBJ1-1, with D hard to call. The CDR3 loop spans 13 amino acids. Germline V gene data show CDR1 as SGHRS and CDR2 as YFSETQ. V lost 2 bases and J 2 bases, leaving 7 bases between the germline ends. The CDR3 loop reads CASSFRINTEAFF. In DNA form, the CDR3 reads TGCGCCAGCAGCTTCAGAATAAACACTGAAGCTTTCTTT. Supplemented by reference TRBV5-1 and TRBJ1-1, the full variable domain reads KAGVTQTPRYLIKTRGQQVTLSCSPISGHRSVSWYQQTPGQGLQFLFEYFSETQRNKGNFPGRFSGRQFSNSRSEMNVSTLELGDSALYLCASSFRINTEAFFGQGTRLTVV.

The chain recombines TRBV6-1 with TRBJ1-5; D ambiguous. Trimming took off 2 bases at V and 3 bases at J, with 14 bases between the two ends. CDR1 is MNHNS, CDR2 SASEGT, per germline. The CDR3 totals 16 residues. CDR3 sequence (DNA): TGTGCCAGCAGTGAATACCCCGAGGAGAACAATCAGCCCCAGCATTTT. Its protein is CASSEYPEENNQPQHF.

V usage is TRBV5-1 and J usage is TRBJ2-7, with TRBD1 as a possible D gene (5 bases). There are 13 residues in the CDR3. Trimming removed 4 bases from V and 4 bases from J, with 12 bases in between. Germline V gene sequence: CDR1 SGHRS, CDR2 YFSETQ. This CDR3 reads CASSDGHIYEQYF. The CDR3 DNA is TGCGCCAGCAGCGACGGACATATTTACGAGCAGTACTTC.

This chain joins TRBV6-5 and TRBJ1-1; 8 positions agree with TRBD1. J gave up 5 bases and V 4 bases, and 3 bases lay outside the gene matches. The germline gives CDR1 MNHEY, CDR2 SVGAGI. The length of the CDR3 is 13 residues. CDR3 loop: CASSFQGATEAFF. For the CDR3, the DNA is TGTGCCAGCAGTTTTCAGGGGGCGACTGAAGCTTTCTTT.

V and J are TRBV12-5 and TRBJ2-5; tentatively, D is TRBD1 or TRBD2 (5 bases each). The last part of the DNA fits TRBJ2-7 better; the J call may be wrong. The CDR3 spans 15 residues. Germline CDR1 reads LGHNT; CDR2 reads FRNRAP. CDR3 nucleotide sequence: TGTGCTAGTGGTTGGGTCCGGGACCGCTCCTACGAGCAGTACTTC. It yields the protein CASGWVRDRSYEQYF.

The chain recombines TRBV30 with TRBJ1-2; possibly TRBD1 for D (5 bases). This CDR3 region has 11 residues. Germline V CDR1 and CDR2: GTSNPN, SVGIG (reference sequence). Deletions cut 7 bases from V and 8 bases from J, with 14 bases between. The CDR3 is CASPGAGGYTF. As DNA, the CDR3 is TGTGCCTCCCCCGGGGCTGGCGGCTACACCTTC.

This sequence joins TRBV6-1 and TRBJ1-2; a weak D match, TRBD1 (6 bases). V was clipped by 2 bases and J by 3 bases, with 13 bases between them. In germline, CDR1 is MNHNS, CDR2 SASEGT. The CDR3 is 15 amino acids. CDR3 in DNA: TGTGCCAGCAGTGAATCCGACAGGTGGGACTATGGCTACACCTTC. This gives the protein CASSESDRWDYGYTF.

The V gene is TRBV6-1, the J gene TRBJ2-7; possible D gene TRBD2, 6 bases. Germline V gene data show CDR1 as MNHNS and CDR2 as SASEGT. Trimming stripped 0 bases from V and 4 bases from J, with 10 bases between. The CDR3 has 14 residues. Here the CDR3 reads CASSEAGGRYEQYF. CDR3 sequence (DNA): TGTGCCAGCAGTGAAGCGGGGGGTCGGTACGAGCAGTACTTC.

This clone appeared once. The chain couples TRBV19 to TRBJ1-2, with D unclear. The germline V gene has CDR1 LNHDA and CDR2 SQIVND (reference sequence). Trimming took 5 bases from V and 0 from J, leaving 13 bases between them. The CDR3 covers 15 residues. The CDR3 sequence: CASSGQLNANYGYTF. CDR3 sequence (DNA): TGTGCCAGTAGTGGTCAGCTGAATGCTAACTATGGCTACACCTTC. The full variable domain, completed using reference TRBV19 and TRBJ1-2, is DGGITQSPKYLFRKEGQNVTLSCEQNLNHDAMYWYRQDPGQGLRLIYYSQIVNDFQKGDIAEGYSVSREKKESFPLTVTSAQKNPTAFYLCASSGQLNANYGYTFGSGTRLTVV.

The gene calls are TRBV5-6 and TRBJ1-3; D might be TRBD1 (5 bases). The CDR3 runs to 18 residues. Trimming stripped 3 bases from V and 0 bases from J, with 19 bases between. Germline CDR1 SGHDT, CDR2 YYEEEE. Here the CDR3 DNA reads TGTGCCAGCAGCTCGCCACACGGGGGTTTAAGCTCTGGAAACACCATATATTTT. Translated, it gives CASSSPHGGLSSGNTIYF.

The chain joins TRBV27 to TRBJ1-1; D is undetermined. CDR1 is MNHEY, CDR2 SMNVEV, per germline (reference sequence). This CDR3 is built from 18 residues. V dropped 2 bases and J dropped 4 bases, with 23 bases sitting between them. In DNA form, the CDR3 reads TGTGCCAGCAGTTTACTGACCACCAGACTGGGGATGGGCACTGAAGCTTTCTTT. It codes for CASSLLTTRLGMGTEAFF.

The J gene is TRBJ2-4, the V gene TRBV20-1; no reliable D call. V was trimmed by 5 bases and J by 3 bases, leaving 5 bases between them. Germline loops: CDR1 DFQATT, CDR2 SNEGSKA (reference sequence). This CDR3 has 11 residues. CDR3 sequence: CSAVNKNIQYF. The CDR3 bases are TGCAGTGCTGTAAACAAAAACATTCAGTACTTC.

The chain couples TRBV7-3 to TRBJ2-7, with 9 bases identical to TRBD2. This CDR3 comprises 15 residues. V gave up 4 bases and J gave up 9 bases; unmatched junction bases: 13. Germline assignment: CDR1 SGHTA and CDR2 FQGTGA. CDR3 sequence (DNA): TGTGCCAGCAGCTCAACGGCTAGCGGGGAATCGGGGCAGTACTTC. It codes for CASSSTASGESGQYF. The complete variable domain, with remaining parts taken from reference TRBV7-3 and TRBJ2-7, reads GAGVSQTPSNKVTEKGKYVELRCDPISGHTALYWYRQSLGQGPEFLIYFQGTGAADDSGLPNDRFFAVRPEGSVSTLKIQRTERGDSAVYLCASSSTASGESGQYFGPGTRLTVT.

This chain connects TRBV6-1 to TRBJ2-5, with 11 nucleotides matching TRBD2. This CDR3 has 15 residues. With V trimmed by 2 bases and J by 10 bases, 9 bases remained unmatched. CDR1 is MNHNS, CDR2 SASEGT, per germline. The CDR3 DNA follows: TGTGCCAGCAGTGAAACGGCTAGCGGGGGGATGGTCCAGTACTTC. This codes for CASSETASGGMVQYF.

Remarks on this clone: This specimen includes other DNA sequences encoding the same CDR3. The chain has TRBV5-1 and TRBJ1-1, with D unresolved. CDR1 SGHRS and CDR2 YFSETQ come from the germline V gene. Trimming cost V 4 bases and J 6 bases, with 19 bases left between them. This CDR3 region has 15 residues. CDR3 residues: CASSVSVVSGAEAFF. CDR3 bases: TGCGCCAGCAGCGTTTCAGTGGTTTCCGGTGCTGAAGCTTTCTTT.

The rearrangement joins TRBV14 to TRBJ2-2; D call uncertain. The germline V and J ends were trimmed by 3 bases and 4 bases, with 3 bases remaining between them. Germline CDR1 reads SGHDN; CDR2 reads FVKESK. This CDR3 region has 12 residues. CDR3 sequence (DNA): TGTGCCAGCAGCCATTCCACCGGGGAGCTGTTTTTT. Translated, it gives CASSHSTGELFF.

The chain couples TRBV11-1 to TRBJ2-2, with D uncertain. The ends were cut back, 5 bases at V and 0 bases at J, with 16 bases in the middle. This CDR3 comprises 17 residues. From germline, CDR1 is SGHAT and CDR2 FQDESV (reference sequence). The CDR3 loop is CASSGPPGSSNTGELFF. CDR3 in DNA: TGTGCCAGCAGCGGCCCGCCCGGGTCTTCGAACACCGGGGAGCTGTTTTTT.